The sequence of this TCR beta chain was determined in a study of human thymus T cells. Resections from corrective heart surgery provided thymus tissue. The donor group consisted of healthy Finnish infants who were having corrective surgery for congenital heart defects. Trimming took off 2 bases at V and 1 base at J, with 12 bases between the two ends. The CDR3 length is 16 residues. Germline V gene sequence: CDR1 SGHTA, CDR2 FQGNSA. Notes on the study in general: What related research reported was that thymic repertoires overlapped highly among unrelated individuals. Apparent skewing of V and J gene usage characterized both thymic and blood repertoires.

Concerning this clone itself: Its specificity is unknown.

Clones were sequenced by immunoSEQ multiplex PCR, and TCRdb holds only the in-frame ones, with some missing. The sample has 70,000 to 75,000 clones; 95% are singletons. V and J are TRBV7-2 and TRBJ2-4; D is perhaps TRBD2 (5 bases). The specimen was thymus tissue. The receptor was derived from a girl under three years old with a congenital heart defect but otherwise immunologically healthy. Here the CDR3 reads CASSLHGVVAKNIQYF. The DNA for the CDR3 is TGTGCCAGCAGCTTACACGGGGTAGTGGCCAAAAACATTCAGTACTTC.